A single sample gave rise to the 21 T cell receptor beta chains below, sequenced in a study of blood T cell repertoires in COVID-19. Measured with immunoSEQ multiplex PCR; TCRdb has only the in-frame clones, and not every one. The sample yields approximately 290,000 clones, roughly 87% seen once. The sample taken for sequencing was peripheral blood. The origin of the receptors is a man between 18 and 29 years old with active or convalescent COVID-19.

The count of this clone is one. The chain carries TRBV27 and TRBJ1-4, with 11 bases fitting TRBD1. The CDR3 is 18 residues long. Trimming at V came to 0 bases and at J to 7 bases, leaving 10 bases not matched to a gene. Germline loops: CDR1 MNHEY, CDR2 SMNVEV (reference sequence). CDR3 nucleotides: TGTGCCAGCAGTTTATCCAGTATTACGGGACAGGGGGGTGAAAAACTGTTTTTT. Encoded protein: CASSLSSITGQGGEKLFF.

The CDR3 DNA reads as TGTGCCAGCAGCCCCGGCGGGAGGTCCTATGGCTACACCTTC. Its translation: CASSPGGRSYGYTF. The rearrangement joins TRBV3-1 (or the pseudogene TRBV3-2) to TRBJ1-2; the D is unclear. V was clipped by 4 bases and J by 4 bases, with 13 bases between them. The length of the CDR3 is 14 residues. CDR1 and CDR2 (germline): LGHDT, YNNKEL (reference sequence).

This chain links TRBV29-1 with TRBJ1-4, with 8 bases lining up with TRBD1. Losses at the gene ends were 1 base for V and 5 bases for J; bases not matched to a gene: 3. Germline loops: CDR1 SQVTM, CDR2 ANQGSEA. The CDR3 runs to 14 residues. The CDR3 region has the DNA TGCAGCGTTGAAGGGACAGGGAAGAATGAAAAACTGTTTTTT. Translating it yields CSVEGTGKNEKLFF.

The V and J genes are TRBV19 and TRBJ2-7; a possible D gene is TRBD1 (7 bases). CDR1 and CDR2 from the germline V gene are LNHDA and SQIVND (reference sequence). The CDR3 extends over 14 amino acids. Deletions cut 3 bases from V and 2 bases from J, with 11 bases between. Written as DNA, the CDR3 is TGTGCCAGTAGTATTGGCAGGGGGGCCTACGAGCAGTACTTC. Protein: CASSIGRGAYEQYF. Together with reference TRBV19 and TRBJ2-7, the CDR3 gives the full variable domain: DGGITQSPKYLFRKEGQNVTLSCEQNLNHDAMYWYRQDPGQGLRLIYYSQIVNDFQKGDIAEGYSVSREKKESFPLTVTSAQKNPTAFYLCASSIGRGAYEQYFGPGTRLTVT.

This rearrangement joins TRBV2 to TRBJ2-5; the match to TRBD2 covers 15 bases. Germline trimming cut 6 bases from V and 4 bases from J; bases unmatched to any gene: 6. CDR1 SNHLY and CDR2 FYNNEI come from the germline V gene. This CDR3 has 16 amino acids. The DNA for the CDR3 is TGTGCCAGCAGGCATGGACTAGCGGGAGGGAGAGAGACCCAGTACTTC. Translation: CASRHGLAGGRETQYF.

The V and J genes are TRBV4-3 and TRBJ2-6, with 7 nucleotides matching TRBD1. The CDR3 has 22 residues. Germline V gene lookup returns CDR1 LGHNA and CDR2 YSLEER. After removal of 0 bases from V and 0 bases from J, the junction contained 17 bases not matched to a gene. CDR3 sequence reads: CASSQEGNFRDSPLSGANVLTF. As DNA, the CDR3 is TGCGCCAGCAGCCAAGAAGGTAACTTCCGGGACAGCCCACTCTCTGGGGCCAACGTCCTGACTTTC.

V is TRBV6-5 and J is TRBJ1-2; possibly TRBD1 for D (5 bases). The ends were cut back, 8 bases at V and 2 bases at J, with 9 bases in the middle. This CDR3 has 12 amino acids. Germline values: CDR1 MNHEY, CDR2 SVGAGI. Here the CDR3 DNA reads TGTGCCAGCGGATCAGGGAACTATGGCTACACCTTC. It is translated as CASGSGNYGYTF.

The V gene is TRBV15, the J gene TRBJ2-3; D ambiguous. CDR3 length equals 13 residues. Germline V lookup: CDR1 LNHNV, CDR2 YYDKDF (reference sequence). Trimming stripped 5 bases from V and 4 bases from J, with 10 bases between. CDR3: CATSPGPADTQYF. CDR3 nucleotides: TGTGCCACCAGCCCTGGGCCGGCAGATACGCAGTATTTT.

This rearrangement joins TRBV5-1 to TRBJ2-3; TRBD2 agrees at 7 bases. Germline CDR1 SGHRS, CDR2 YFSETQ. This CDR3 spans 16 amino acids. Trimming at V came to 4 bases and at J to 4 bases, leaving 12 bases not matched to a gene. The CDR3 loop reads CASSNGREWRADTQYF. DNA of the CDR3: TGCGCCAGCAGCAATGGGCGGGAGTGGAGGGCAGATACGCAGTATTTT.

V is TRBV6-7 and J is TRBJ2-3, with 9 positions matching TRBD2. TRBV6-7 is reported as an ORF; its role is uncertain. This CDR3 is 16 amino acids long. The V and J ends lost 4 bases and 4 bases, in that order; junction bases with no gene match: 9. CDR3 loop: CASSFWTSETPDTQYF. Here the CDR3 DNA reads TGTGCCAGCAGTTTCTGGACTAGCGAGACCCCAGATACGCAGTATTTT.

This rearrangement joins TRBV11-2 to TRBJ1-2; D is unresolved. The CDR3 totals 15 residues. Trimming stripped 0 bases from V and 2 bases from J, with 10 bases between. Germline V gene sequence: CDR1 SGHAT, CDR2 FQNNGV. The CDR3 sequence: CASSLEYSSNYGYTF. CDR3 DNA sequence: TGTGCCAGCAGCTTAGAATACAGCTCCAACTATGGCTACACCTTC.

This sequence joins TRBV10-3 and TRBJ2-7; 7 bases fit TRBD1. CDR3 length: 14 residues. Trimming at V came to 4 bases and at J to 4 bases, leaving 7 bases not matched to a gene. Germline V gene sequence: CDR1 ENHRY, CDR2 SYGVKD. The CDR3 is CAISGRDSQYEQYF. The CDR3 bases are TGTGCCATCAGTGGCCGGGACAGCCAATACGAGCAGTACTTC.

The chain recombines TRBV7-9 with TRBJ2-3; D is perhaps TRBD1 (6 bases). Germline-derived CDR1 and CDR2 are SEHNR and FQNEAQ (reference sequence). Trimming took off 5 bases at V and 4 bases at J, with 16 bases between the two ends. This CDR3 region has 15 residues. The CDR3 sequence is CASSLNRATADTQYF. CDR3 in DNA: TGTGCCAGCAGCCTTAACAGGGCAACCGCAGATACGCAGTATTTT.

The rearrangement uses TRBV15 and TRBJ2-5, with D perhaps matching TRBD1 (6 bases). There are 16 residues in the CDR3. Germline V gene sequence: CDR1 LNHNV, CDR2 YYDKDF (reference sequence). V was pared by 0 bases and J by 5 bases, with 16 bases between. The CDR3 region has the DNA TGTGCCACCAGCAGAGATCTCCCAGGGGACGGCGAGACCCAGTACTTC. This translates into CATSRDLPGDGETQYF.

In its sample, this clone was seen once. The chain uses TRBV18 and TRBJ1-4; D not resolved. Trimming removed 3 bases at V and 0 bases at J, with 8 bases between. Looked up from germline, CDR1 is KGHSH and CDR2 is LQKENI. CDR3 length equals 15 residues. DNA of the CDR3: TGTGCCAGCTCACCTCGAGCCCCAACTAATGAAAAACTGTTTTTT. Amino acid sequence: CASSPRAPTNEKLFF.

The V call is TRBV10-1, the J call TRBJ2-3; D may be TRBD2 (6 bases). This CDR3 comprises 15 residues. Germline V gene sequence: CDR1 WNHNN, CDR2 SYGVQD (reference sequence). V lost 3 bases and J lost 1, with 11 bases in between. CDR3 amino acids: CASSDRGEGTDTQYF. In nucleotides, the CDR3 is TGCGCCAGCAGTGACCGCGGGGAGGGCACAGATACGCAGTATTTT.

The V call is TRBV6-6, the J call TRBJ2-7; possible D gene TRBD2, 6 bases. With 2 bases removed from V and 4 bases from J, the gap between germline ends came to 12 bases. The CDR3 is 14 residues long. Germline V gene sequence: CDR1 MNHNY, CDR2 SVGAGI (reference sequence). CDR3 in amino acids: CASSYAGLGYEQYF. The DNA for the CDR3 is TGTGCCAGCAGTTACGCGGGACTGGGTTACGAGCAGTACTTC.

The chain links TRBV11-2 to TRBJ2-1; TRBD2 agrees at 12 bases. V lost 0 bases, J lost 6 bases, and 15 bases stayed unmatched. CDR1 is SGHAT and CDR2 is FQNNGV in the germline V gene. The CDR3 is 20 residues long. CDR3 in amino acids: CASSLERPSGGAPRGNEQFF. The CDR3, as DNA: TGTGCCAGCAGCTTAGAACGTCCTAGCGGGGGGGCACCCAGGGGCAATGAGCAGTTCTTC.

The chain links TRBV5-1 to TRBJ2-3; TRBD1 might be the D (6 bases). The CDR3 runs 15 residues. The V gene's germline CDR1 is SGHRS and CDR2 YFSETQ. Trimming stripped 4 bases from V and 5 bases from J, with 17 bases between. The CDR3 loop is CASSAAGAQRDTQYF. The CDR3 DNA follows: TGCGCCAGCAGCGCAGCAGGGGCGCAAAGAGATACGCAGTATTTT.

This clone was counted a few times. Within the sample, other DNA sequences also encode this same CDR3. The chain employs TRBV3-1 (or the pseudogene TRBV3-2) and TRBJ2-3; tentative D call: TRBD1 (5 bases). The CDR3 sequence is 15 residues long. Trimming shortened V by 1 base and J by 0 bases, and 8 bases separated the two germline ends. Germline V gene sequence: CDR1 LGHDT, CDR2 YNNKEL (reference sequence). The CDR3 nucleotides are TGTGCCAGCAGCCAAGTAACAGGTAGCACAGATACGCAGTATTTT. Its protein product is CASSQVTGSTDTQYF.

J is TRBJ1-5 and V is TRBV6-2 or TRBV6-3; possibly TRBD1 for D (6 bases). The V end was cut by 7 bases, the J end by 3 bases, with 16 bases between. In germline, CDR1 is MNHEY, CDR2 SVGEGT. CDR3 length: 15 amino acids. The CDR3 region is CASNPGAGFNQPQHF. For the CDR3, the DNA is TGTGCCAGCAACCCGGGGGCAGGGTTCAATCAGCCCCAGCATTTT.